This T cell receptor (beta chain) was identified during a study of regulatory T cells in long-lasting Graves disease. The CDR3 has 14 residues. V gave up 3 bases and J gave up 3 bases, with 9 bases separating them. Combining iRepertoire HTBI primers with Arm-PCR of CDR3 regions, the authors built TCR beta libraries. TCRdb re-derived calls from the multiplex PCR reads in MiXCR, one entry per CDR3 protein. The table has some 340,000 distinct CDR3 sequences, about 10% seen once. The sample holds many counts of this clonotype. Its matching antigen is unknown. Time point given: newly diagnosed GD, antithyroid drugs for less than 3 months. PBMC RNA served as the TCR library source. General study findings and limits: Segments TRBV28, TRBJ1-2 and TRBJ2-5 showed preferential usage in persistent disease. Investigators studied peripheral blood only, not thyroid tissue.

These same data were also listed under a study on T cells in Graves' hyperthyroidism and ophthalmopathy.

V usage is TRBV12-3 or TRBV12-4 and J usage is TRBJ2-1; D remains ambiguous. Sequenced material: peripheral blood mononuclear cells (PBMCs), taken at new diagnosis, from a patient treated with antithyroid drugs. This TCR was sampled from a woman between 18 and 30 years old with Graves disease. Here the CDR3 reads CASSFRLDYNEQFF. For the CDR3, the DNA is TGTGCCAGCAGTTTCCGGCTCGACTACAATGAGCAGTTCTTC.